A selection of T cell receptor beta chains follows, all from one sample in a study of neurological immune-mediated disorders. TCRdb reprocessed the 5' RACE reads with MiXCR, giving one entry per CDR3 protein. Of over 55,000 distinct CDR3 sequences in the sample, 10% are singletons; the top ten hold roughly 10%. The sample was PBMCs. Receptors were obtained from a young man in good health. Each CDR3 is given without its conserved first and last residue. Fields, in order: clone size, J gene, V gene, CDR3 protein. A row's size may be missing; if present it is once, few, many or a size class.

many TRBJ2-1 TRBV12-3/TRBV12-4 ASRLSAGGHNEQF
many TRBJ2-7 TRBV5-1 ASRSGYYEQY
many TRBJ2-1 TRBV3-1 ASSQGRDEQF
few TRBJ1-2 TRBV10-3 AISEGQGSGYT
many TRBJ2-1 TRBV10-3 AISESGLPPPDEQF
many TRBJ2-7 TRBV7-9 ASSFKDSNTYEQY
many TRBJ1-3 TRBV3-1 ASSQDGSVGNTIY
. TRBJ1-5 TRBV24-1 ATSDAGPSGNQPQH
once TRBJ2-7 TRBV15 TNSRDPSPEQY
many TRBJ2-7 TRBV10-3 AISSTGNTYEQY
many TRBJ2-5 TRBV4-1 ASSQNSEVQETQY
many TRBJ2-3 TRBV5-6 ASSFRTSGRGVDTQY
many TRBJ2-5 TRBV29-1 SVEDRWSSGIETQY
many TRBJ1-4 TRBV19 ASSPEIATNEKLF
few TRBJ1-1 TRBV5-1 ASSLVPQIEAF
. TRBJ2-7 TRBV29-1 SVEGRDYEQY
many TRBJ2-7 TRBV7-8 ASSLAAGSGFSYEQY
many TRBJ2-5 TRBV27 ASSQDPGLALETQY
many TRBJ1-2 TRBV28 ASSSILQGAGGGYT
many TRBJ2-7 TRBV12-3/TRBV12-4 ASSLQGPYEQY
many TRBJ2-3 TRBV28 ASSLSGGATDTQY
once TRBJ2-1 TRBV20-1 SAKTDRPVGYNEQF
many TRBJ1-2 TRBV12-3/TRBV12-4 ASRKPGQPNFYGYT
many TRBJ2-7 TRBV7-2 ASSLDRSYEQY
. TRBJ2-1 TRBV5-1 VSSLGGFSYNEQF
many TRBJ2-7 TRBV5-1 ASSLFKDSYEQY
few TRBJ2-7 TRBV7-2 ASSLVGTGLPYEQY
many TRBJ2-7 TRBV5-1 ASSLVGGDYEQY
many TRBJ2-7 TRBV7-6 ASSSGGSLDEQY
many TRBJ1-1 TRBV7-9 ASSPDLKTGKGTEAF
many TRBJ2-7 TRBV12-3/TRBV12-4 ASTISGYEQY
many TRBJ2-5 TRBV2 ASSSDITETQY
many TRBJ2-3 TRBV21-1 ASSKASGSPDTQY
many TRBJ2-7 TRBV5-1 ASSLFFGGTGYEQY
many TRBJ2-7 TRBV10-2 ASSESRQGEQY
many TRBJ1-3 TRBV5-1 ASSPSGNTIY
. TRBJ2-3 TRBV20-1 SAREPGPDTQY
. TRBJ2-5 TRBV28 PSTVSQETKY
many TRBJ2-1 TRBV20-1 SARGGLSGSPDEQF
few TRBJ2-7 TRBV27 ASSLARGSYEQY
many TRBJ2-5 TRBV29-1 SVVWTAAETQY
many TRBJ2-1 TRBV5-1 ASSLLVLTGGEKF
. TRBJ2-1 TRBV10-3 AISWTGNEQF
few TRBJ2-5 TRBV12-3/TRBV12-4 ASSFVLGQETQY
. TRBJ2-3 TRBV5-6 ASSWDTDTQY
many TRBJ1-2 TRBV20-1 SASVQGDDYGYT
many TRBJ2-7 TRBV5-1 ASRMGTGGEQY
many TRBJ2-2 TRBV5-8 ASSLFFGTSAGELF
many TRBJ2-3 TRBV5-6 ASSAKTGGYTQY